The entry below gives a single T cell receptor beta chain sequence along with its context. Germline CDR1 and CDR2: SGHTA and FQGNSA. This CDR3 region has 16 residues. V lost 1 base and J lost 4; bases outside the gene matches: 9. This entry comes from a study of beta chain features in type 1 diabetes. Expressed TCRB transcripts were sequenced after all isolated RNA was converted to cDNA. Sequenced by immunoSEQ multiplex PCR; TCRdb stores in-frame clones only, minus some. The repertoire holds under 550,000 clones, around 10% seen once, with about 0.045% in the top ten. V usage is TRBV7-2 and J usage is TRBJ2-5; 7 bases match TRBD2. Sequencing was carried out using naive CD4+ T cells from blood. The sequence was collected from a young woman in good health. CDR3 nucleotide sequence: TGTGCCAGCAGCTTAGGGTGGGCGGGAGTCCCAGAGACCCAGTACTTC. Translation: CASSLGWAGVPETQYF.